Sequencing of this T cell receptor (beta chain) was carried out in a study of control samples from healthy donors and cancer patients. Measured with immunoSEQ multiplex PCR; TCRdb has only the in-frame clones, and not every one. The data contain tens of thousands of clones, roughly nine tenths of them singletons. The CDR3 contains 17 residues. V lost 3 bases, J lost 6 bases, and 23 bases lay in between. The V gene's germline CDR1 is LNHDA and CDR2 SQIVND (reference sequence). The chain carries TRBV19 and TRBJ1-2; D possibly corresponds to TRBD1 (5 bases). The receptor was isolated from a man over 45 with lung cancer. The sample was PBMCs. CDR3 bases: TGTGCCAGTAGTATTTGGCTGGAAGACAGACCCAAAAATGGCTACACCTTC. It is translated as CASSIWLEDRPKNGYTF.